This entry lists 27 T cell receptor beta chains sequenced from one sample in a study of T cells in localized non-small cell lung cancer. TCRdb's table, derived via immunoSEQ multiplex PCR, lists solely in-frame clones and lacks some. Of about 43,000 clones in the sample, around nine tenths were seen once. This material consisted of PBMCs, taken before any cancer treatment. The source is a woman between 40 and 69 years old with stage II lung adenocarcinoma.

This clone was counted a single time. The genes are TRBV19 and TRBJ1-1, with unresolved D. The CDR3 loop spans 13 amino acids. From germline, CDR1 is LNHDA and CDR2 SQIVND (reference sequence). Trimming took off 4 bases at V and 7 bases at J, with 13 bases between the two ends. This CDR3 is CASSTGRASEAFF. The CDR3, as DNA: TGTGCCAGTAGTACAGGACGGGCGAGTGAAGCTTTCTTT.

V is TRBV6-5 and J is TRBJ1-1, with D maybe TRBD1 (6 bases). The ends were cut back, 0 bases at V and 10 bases at J, with 18 bases in the middle. CDR3 length: 15 residues. Looked up from germline, CDR1 is MNHEY and CDR2 is SVGAGI. The CDR3 here is CASSYSKTPGAGAFF. CDR3 sequence (DNA): TGTGCCAGCAGTTACTCGAAGACACCGGGGGCTGGAGCTTTCTTT.

V usage is TRBV11-2 and J usage is TRBJ2-5; the D gene is possibly TRBD2 (5 bases). The ends were cut back, 3 bases at V and 7 bases at J, with 18 bases in the middle. The CDR3 is made up of 15 amino acids. Germline CDR1 SGHAT, CDR2 FQNNGV. Here the CDR3 DNA reads TGTGCCAGCAGCTTCCCCCCAGCGGCCGCGGGGACCCAGTACTTC. Protein product: CASSFPPAAAGTQYF.

The V and J genes are TRBV7-9 and TRBJ2-1; D perhaps matches TRBD2 (5 bases). CDR1 and CDR2 (germline): SEHNR, FQNEAQ (reference sequence). V lost 1 base to trimming and J lost 4 bases, with 23 bases between them. This CDR3 has 19 residues. The CDR3 is CASSLVIGLSETRYNEQFF. CDR3 bases: TGTGCCAGCAGCTTAGTAATCGGACTGTCCGAGACCCGTTACAATGAGCAGTTCTTC.

Here the CDR3 reads CASSVGGGSYNEQFF. The CDR3 region has the DNA TGTGCCAGCAGCGTAGGAGGTGGGTCCTACAATGAGCAGTTCTTC. The chain uses TRBV9 and TRBJ2-1; D remains ambiguous. The CDR3 contains 15 residues. Germline loops: CDR1 SGDLS, CDR2 YYNGEE. The ends were cut back, 0 bases at V and 1 base at J, with 8 bases in the middle.

The CDR3 sequence: CASSSGTNTGELFF. The CDR3 DNA reads TGTGCCAGCAGTAGCGGAACGAACACCGGGGAGCTGTTTTTT. The chain uses TRBV2 and TRBJ2-2, with D possibly TRBD2 on 5 matching bases. The CDR3 length is 14 residues. V lost 5 bases to trimming and J lost 0 bases, with 7 bases between them. The germline gives CDR1 SNHLY, CDR2 FYNNEI.

The chain has TRBV11-2 and TRBJ1-1; no definite D call. CDR3 length: 14 residues. V was trimmed by 0 bases and J by 1 base, leaving 6 bases between them. The germline CDR1 and CDR2 sequences are SGHAT and FQNNGV. Here the CDR3 DNA reads TGTGCCAGCAGCTTAGAAATCGCGAACACTGAAGCTTTCTTT. This sequence encodes CASSLEIANTEAFF. Full variable domain (remainder filled in from reference TRBV11-2 and TRBJ1-1): EAGVAQSPRYKIIEKRQSVAFWCNPISGHATLYWYQQILGQGPKLLIQFQNNGVVDDSQLPKDRFSAERLKGVDSTLKIQPAKLEDSAVYLCASSLEIANTEAFFGQGTRLTVV.

This chain uses TRBV28 with TRBJ1-2; D is perhaps TRBD1 (5 bases). Germline V lookup: CDR1 MDHEN, CDR2 SYDVKM. This CDR3 region has 12 residues. Deletions cut 4 bases from V and 4 bases from J, with 7 bases between. The CDR3 loop is CASSYGGYGYTF. Here the CDR3 DNA reads TGTGCCAGCAGTTATGGGGGCTATGGCTACACCTTC.

This chain links TRBV28 with TRBJ2-5; D is possibly TRBD1 (6 bases). Trimming pared 5 bases from V and 5 bases from J, leaving 15 bases between. The CDR3 covers 14 residues. The V gene's germline CDR1 is MDHEN and CDR2 SYDVKM. In DNA form, the CDR3 reads TGTGCCAGCAGTGCACAGGGTACGCGGGAGACCCAGTACTTC. It is translated as CASSAQGTRETQYF.

The J gene is TRBJ1-2, the V gene TRBV27; weak D call: TRBD1 (6 bases). Germline V lookup: CDR1 MNHEY, CDR2 SMNVEV (reference sequence). Between the trimmed V and J ends, which lost 4 bases and 4 bases, there was a span of 13 bases. The CDR3 is 14 amino acids. The CDR3 loop reads CASSWGAAAYGYTF. The CDR3 DNA reads TGTGCCAGCAGTTGGGGGGCAGCGGCCTATGGCTACACCTTC.

The genes are TRBV7-6 and TRBJ2-1; 7 bases fit TRBD2. V lost 5 bases to trimming and J lost 2 bases; unmatched junction nucleotides: 6. Germline V gene lookup returns CDR1 SGHVS and CDR2 FNYEAQ. The CDR3 covers 15 residues. CDR3 DNA sequence: TGTGCCAGCAGCCTCCCTAGCGGTGCCTACAATGAGCAGTTCTTC. Encoded protein: CASSLPSGAYNEQFF.

DNA of the CDR3: TGTGCCAGCTCAGCGGACCGCTTGGGGAATACGCAGTATTTT. This encodes CASSADRLGNTQYF. V and J are TRBV18 and TRBJ2-3; D not resolved. Trimming took 5 bases from V and 7 from J, leaving 16 bases between them. Germline CDR1 reads KGHSH; CDR2 reads LQKENI. This CDR3 comprises 14 residues.

In the case of this clone: A read error may account for a junction end that differs from germline. The chain carries TRBV7-9 and TRBJ1-2; D call uncertain. Germline V CDR1 and CDR2: SEHNR, FQNEAQ (reference sequence). There are 14 residues in the CDR3. CDR3 in DNA: TGTGCCAGCAGCCCTACGGGGATAAACTATGGCCACACCTTC. Its translation: CASSPTGINYGHTF.

This chain connects TRBV5-1 to TRBJ1-2; D unclear. The CDR3 is 14 residues long. V was shortened by 4 bases and J by 1 base, with 11 bases between the two germline ends. Germline V gene lookup returns CDR1 SGHRS and CDR2 YFSETQ. The CDR3 protein is CASSPSRINYGYTF. The CDR3 region has the DNA TGCGCCAGCAGCCCCTCGCGGATTAACTATGGCTACACCTTC.

CDR3 loop: CASRATGTSGNPSYEQYF. The CDR3 nucleotides read TGTGCCAGCAGGGCCACCGGGACTAGCGGGAACCCCTCCTACGAGCAGTACTTC. The chain carries TRBV2 and TRBJ2-7; 13 positions agree with TRBD2. V shed 6 bases and J 0 bases; nucleotides not matched to a gene: 11. Germline CDR1 reads SNHLY; CDR2 reads FYNNEI. The CDR3 consists of 18 residues.

V usage is TRBV28 and J usage is TRBJ1-1, with D maybe TRBD1 (5 bases). Germline values: CDR1 MDHEN, CDR2 SYDVKM. Deletions cut 4 bases from V and 4 bases from J, with 10 bases between. The CDR3 runs to 13 residues. In DNA, the CDR3 is TGTGCCAGCAGTTACCGGGACCGCACTGAAGCTTTCTTT. Protein product: CASSYRDRTEAFF.

V usage is TRBV27 and J usage is TRBJ2-2; 8 bases match TRBD1. CDR3 length: 13 residues. Germline CDR1 reads MNHEY; CDR2 reads SMNVEV (reference sequence). The V segment lost 10 bases and the J segment 7 bases; nucleotides outside the gene matches: 8. The CDR3, as DNA: TGTGCCACTTGGGCAGGGGGCATCGGGGAGCTGTTTTTT. Its translation: CATWAGGIGELFF.

This chain uses TRBV5-1 with TRBJ2-6, with D perhaps matching TRBD1 (5 bases). Germline V gene lookup returns CDR1 SGHRS and CDR2 YFSETQ. CDR3 size: 17 residues. V shed 4 bases and J shed 4 bases, with 18 bases lying between them. CDR3 DNA sequence: TGCGCCAGCAGCCCTACACGTCAGGGTGCAGGGGCCAACGTCCTGACTTTC. Encoded protein: CASSPTRQGAGANVLTF.

This sequence joins TRBV7-6 and TRBJ2-7; 8 bases match TRBD1. Germline V lookup: CDR1 SGHVS, CDR2 FNYEAQ. This CDR3 region has 16 residues. V gave up 5 bases and J gave up 4 bases; unmatched junction bases: 13. The CDR3 loop reads CASSAGGGTGVYEQYF. For the CDR3, the DNA is TGTGCCAGCAGCGCAGGGGGCGGAACGGGGGTTTACGAGCAGTACTTC. The full variable domain, in which reference TRBV7-6 and TRBJ2-7 provide the parts outside the CDR3, is GAGVSQSPRYKVTKRGQDVALRCDPISGHVSLYWYRQALGQGPEFLTYFNYEAQQDKSGLPNDRFSAERPEGSISTLTIQRTEQRDSAMYRCASSAGGGTGVYEQYFGPGTRLTVT.

The rearrangement joins TRBV27 to TRBJ1-5; D gene uncertain. The V end was cut by 6 bases, the J end by 7 bases, with 16 bases between. Germline V CDR1 and CDR2: MNHEY, SMNVEV (reference sequence). The CDR3 totals 14 residues. In DNA, the CDR3 is TGTGCCAGCAGGCCCGGAACAGAAAAACAGCCCCAGCATTTT. Amino acids: CASRPGTEKQPQHF.

The V call is TRBV18, the J call TRBJ2-1; 9 bases align to TRBD1. The CDR3 runs 15 residues. The junction had 9 bases not matched to a gene; V was cut back by 5 bases and J by 7 bases. Germline V gene lookup returns CDR1 KGHSH and CDR2 LQKENI. The CDR3, as DNA: TGTGCCAGCTCAACATTCGGGACAGGGCAAAATGAGCAGTTCTTC. It is translated as CASSTFGTGQNEQFF.

This chain uses TRBV10-1 with TRBJ2-5; D unresolved. The V end was cut by 0 bases, the J end by 0 bases, with 8 bases between. Germline V CDR1 and CDR2: WNHNN, SYGVQD (reference sequence). This CDR3 has 15 residues. The CDR3 DNA reads as TGCGCCAGCAGTGAGTCGCAAGGGTACCAAGAGACCCAGTACTTC. This codes for CASSESQGYQETQYF.

V and J are TRBV29-1 and TRBJ1-1; D remains ambiguous. Per germline, CDR1 SQVTM and CDR2 ANQGSEA. The CDR3 length is 13 residues. V was pared by 6 bases and J by 0 bases, with 11 bases between. The CDR3 loop is CSVHRQMNTEAFF. The CDR3 DNA follows: TGCAGCGTCCATAGACAAATGAACACTGAAGCTTTCTTT.

The CDR3 region has the DNA TGTGCCAGCAGTCAGGAGGGGTATGAGCAGTTCTTC. Residues: CASSQEGYEQFF. The chain couples TRBV6-6 to TRBJ2-1; tentative D call: TRBD2 (6 bases). CDR1 and CDR2 from the germline V gene are MNHNY and SVGAGI (reference sequence). V lost 5 bases and J lost 8, with 10 bases in between. There are 12 residues in the CDR3.

The gene calls are TRBV7-3 and TRBJ2-7, with 8 positions matching TRBD1. V shed 4 bases and J 3 bases; nucleotides not matched to a gene: 5. CDR1 SGHTA and CDR2 FQGTGA come from the germline V gene. The CDR3 spans 14 residues. CDR3 in DNA: TGTGCCAGCAGCTCGACAGGGGCGAACTACGAGCAGTACTTC. Residues: CASSSTGANYEQYF. Full variable domain (missing parts from reference TRBV7-3 and TRBJ2-7): GAGVSQTPSNKVTEKGKYVELRCDPISGHTALYWYRQSLGQGPEFLIYFQGTGAADDSGLPNDRFFAVRPEGSVSTLKIQRTERGDSAVYLCASSSTGANYEQYFGPGTRLTVT.

The J gene is TRBJ2-1, the V gene TRBV4-1; D gene unclear. Germline assignment: CDR1 MGHRA and CDR2 YSYEKL. The CDR3 sequence is 12 residues long. Between the trimmed V and J ends, which lost 3 bases and 6 bases, there was a span of 6 bases. The CDR3 protein is CASSHLSNEQFF. CDR3 DNA sequence: TGCGCCAGCAGCCATCTTAGCAATGAGCAGTTCTTC.

The CDR3 protein is CTSGYNRGSGGTQYF. DNA for the CDR3: TGCACCAGCGGATATAACAGGGGGAGCGGGGGTACGCAGTATTTT. The J gene is TRBJ2-3, the V gene TRBV1. TRBV1 is a pseudogene locus. This CDR3 comprises 15 residues.